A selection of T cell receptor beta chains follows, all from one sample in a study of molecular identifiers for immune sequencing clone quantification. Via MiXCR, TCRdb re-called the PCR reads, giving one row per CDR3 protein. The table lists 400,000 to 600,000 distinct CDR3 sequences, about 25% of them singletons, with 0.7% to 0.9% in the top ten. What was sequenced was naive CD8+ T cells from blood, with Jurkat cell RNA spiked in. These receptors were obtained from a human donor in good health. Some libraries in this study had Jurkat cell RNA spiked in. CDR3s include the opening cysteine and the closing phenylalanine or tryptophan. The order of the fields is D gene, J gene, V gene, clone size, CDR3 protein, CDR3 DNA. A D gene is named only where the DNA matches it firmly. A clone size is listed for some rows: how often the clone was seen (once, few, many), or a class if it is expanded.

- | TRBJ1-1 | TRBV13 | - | CASSLGRQYTEAFF | TGTGCCAGCAGCTTAGGCCGCCAGTACACTGAAGCTTTCTTT
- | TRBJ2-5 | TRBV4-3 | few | CASSQLQAGPGTQYF | TGCGCCAGCAGCCAATTACAGGCCGGACCAGGGACCCAGTACTTC
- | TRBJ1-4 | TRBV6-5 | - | CASSRIATNEKLFF | TGTGCCAGCAGCAGGATTGCAACTAATGAAAAACTGTTTTTT
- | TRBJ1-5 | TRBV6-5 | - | CASSYGNGQPQHF | TGTGCCAGCAGTTATGGGAATGGGCAGCCCCAGCATTTT
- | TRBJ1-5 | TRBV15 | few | CATSRDRGVNQPQHF | TGTGCCACCAGCAGAGATCGGGGGGTAAATCAGCCCCAGCATTTT
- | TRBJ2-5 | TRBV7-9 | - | CASSSRDLQETQYF | TGTGCCAGCAGCTCGCGGGACTTACAAGAGACCCAGTACTTC
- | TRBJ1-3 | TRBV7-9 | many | CASSSSRIDRHTIYF | TGTGCCAGCAGCTCGAGCCGAATCGACCGGCACACCATATATTTT
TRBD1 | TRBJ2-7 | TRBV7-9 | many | CASRAGTGSSYEQYF | TGTGCCAGCAGAGCCGGGACAGGGTCGTCCTACGAGCAGTACTTC
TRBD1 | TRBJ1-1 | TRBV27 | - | CASSPGTGIYTEAFF | TGTGCCAGCAGTCCGGGGACAGGGATCTACACTGAAGCTTTCTTT
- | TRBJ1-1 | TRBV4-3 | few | CASSQDLGGGGTEAFF | TGCGCCAGCAGCCAAGATCTGGGGGGCGGAGGGACTGAAGCTTTCTTT
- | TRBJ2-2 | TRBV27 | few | CASSLRSPQAALELFF | TGTGCCAGCAGTTTAAGGTCCCCACAGGCAGCCCTAGAGCTGTTTTTT
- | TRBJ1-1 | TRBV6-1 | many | CASSRGTLGVPEAFF | TGTGCCAGCAGTCGTGGGACATTGGGGGTTCCTGAAGCTTTCTTT
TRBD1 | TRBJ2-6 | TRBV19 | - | CASSDPYRGDGANVLTF | TGTGCCAGTAGCGATCCCTACAGGGGAGATGGGGCCAACGTCCTGACTTTC
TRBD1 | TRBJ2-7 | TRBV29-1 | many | CSVALGARGRGEQYF | TGCAGCGTTGCATTGGGTGCCAGGGGGCGAGGCGAGCAGTACTTC
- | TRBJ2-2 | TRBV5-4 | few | CASSSSAGEATTGELFF | TGTGCCAGCAGTTCATCCGCCGGGGAGGCGACCACCGGGGAGCTGTTTTTT
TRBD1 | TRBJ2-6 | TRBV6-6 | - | CASTEQGVRGANVLTF | TGTGCCAGCACCGAGCAGGGGGTCCGGGGGGCCAACGTCCTGACTTTC
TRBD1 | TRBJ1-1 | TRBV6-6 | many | CASRPRQGIAEAFF | TGTGCCAGCAGGCCACGACAGGGCATCGCTGAAGCTTTCTTT
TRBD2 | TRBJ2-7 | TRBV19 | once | CANSISSGATYEQYF | TGTGCCAATAGTATTTCAAGCGGGGCAACCTACGAGCAGTACTTC
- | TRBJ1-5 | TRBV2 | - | CASSVVDNQPQHF | TGTGCCAGCAGTGTTGTTGACAATCAGCCCCAGCATTTT
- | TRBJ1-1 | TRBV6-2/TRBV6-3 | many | CASSYSENTEAFF | TGTGCCAGCAGTTACAGCGAGAACACTGAAGCTTTCTTT
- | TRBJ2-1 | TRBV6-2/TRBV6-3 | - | CASSYQGIVGNEQFF | TGTGCCAGCAGTTATCAGGGGATAGTTGGTAATGAGCAGTTCTTC
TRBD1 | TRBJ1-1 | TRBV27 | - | CASRSGTGFNTEAFF | TGTGCCAGCAGGTCCGGGACAGGGTTTAACACTGAAGCTTTCTTT
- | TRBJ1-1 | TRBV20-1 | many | CSASRGAEAFF | TGCAGTGCTAGTCGGGGAGCTGAAGCTTTCTTT
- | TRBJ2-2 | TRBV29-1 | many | CSIRVANTGELFF | TGCAGCATCAGGGTTGCGAACACCGGGGAGCTGTTTTTT
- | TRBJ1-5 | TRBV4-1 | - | CASSQLQGDQPQHF | TGCGCCAGCAGCCAGTTACAGGGAGATCAGCCCCAGCATTTT
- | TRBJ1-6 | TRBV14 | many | CASSQATLVYNSPLHF | TGTGCCAGCAGCCAAGCGACACTAGTATATAATTCACCCCTCCACTTT
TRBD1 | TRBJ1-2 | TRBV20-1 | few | CSARSEGGEYGYTF | TGCAGTGCAAGAAGTGAAGGGGGCGAGTATGGCTACACCTTC
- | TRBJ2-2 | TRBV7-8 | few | CASSDYPNTGELFF | TGTGCCAGCTCGGACTATCCGAACACCGGGGAGCTGTTTTTT
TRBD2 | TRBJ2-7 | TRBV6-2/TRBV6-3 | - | CARSLTSGLDEQYF | TGTGCCCGCAGTTTGACTAGCGGACTAGACGAGCAGTACTTC
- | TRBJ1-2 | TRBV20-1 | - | CSASVPFPGGNYGYTF | TGCAGTGCTAGTGTCCCATTCCCGGGGGGCAACTATGGCTACACCTTC
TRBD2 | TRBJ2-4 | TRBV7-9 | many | CASSSLLAGEVTKNIQYF | TGTGCCAGCAGCTCGTTACTAGCGGGAGAGGTAACCAAAAACATTCAGTACTTC
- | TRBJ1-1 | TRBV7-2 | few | CASRLDSFTEAFF | TGTGCCAGCAGGCTGGACAGTTTTACTGAAGCTTTCTTT
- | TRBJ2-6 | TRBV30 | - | CAWSEEDSGANVLTF | TGTGCCTGGAGTGAGGAGGACTCTGGGGCCAACGTCCTGACTTTC
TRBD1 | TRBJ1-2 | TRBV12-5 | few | CASGPSPSGTEGSYGYTF | TGTGCTAGTGGTCCCTCTCCCTCCGGGACAGAGGGATCCTATGGCTACACCTTC
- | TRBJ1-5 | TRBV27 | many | CASSLYRAQPQHF | TGTGCCAGCAGTTTATACAGGGCTCAGCCCCAGCATTTT
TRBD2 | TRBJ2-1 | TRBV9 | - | CASSVVVGGPAEQFF | TGTGCCAGCAGCGTAGTTGTGGGAGGGCCCGCTGAGCAGTTCTTC
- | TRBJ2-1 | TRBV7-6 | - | CASSFARGGKSEQFF | TGTGCCAGCAGCTTCGCTAGAGGGGGGAAATCAGAGCAGTTCTTC
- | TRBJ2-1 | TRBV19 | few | CASSIDPGPRDEQFF | TGTGCCAGTAGTATCGATCCGGGCCCGAGGGATGAGCAGTTCTTC
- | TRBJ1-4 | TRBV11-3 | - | CASSLWGAANEKLFF | TGTGCCAGCAGCTTATGGGGCGCGGCTAATGAAAAACTGTTTTTT
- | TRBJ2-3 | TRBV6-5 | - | CASSCNLPASPTDTQYF | TGTGCCAGCAGTTGCAACCTACCGGCCTCCCCCACAGATACGCAGTATTTT
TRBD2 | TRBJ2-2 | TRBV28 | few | CASSLPSGSLDGELFF | TGTGCCAGCAGTTTACCTAGCGGGAGTCTTGACGGGGAGCTGTTTTTT
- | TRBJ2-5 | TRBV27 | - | CASSPLNRETQYF | TGTGCCAGCAGTCCCCTCAATCGAGAGACCCAGTACTTC
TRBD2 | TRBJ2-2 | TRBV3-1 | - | CASSLSGTSYTGELFF | TGTGCCAGCAGCCTAAGCGGGACTTCCTACACCGGGGAGCTGTTTTTT